This T cell receptor (beta chain) was sequenced during a study of blood T cell repertoires in COVID-19. Profiled with immunoSEQ multiplex PCR; TCRdb holds only in-frame clones, not every one. The sample holds 150,000 to 250,000 clones, about four fifths seen once. This clone was detected once. V lost 4 bases and J lost 2, with 12 bases in between. The V gene's germline CDR1 is KGHDR and CDR2 SFDVKD. The CDR3 length is 15 residues. Specimen: peripheral blood. J is TRBJ2-3 and V is TRBV24-1; TRBD1 is a possible D gene (6 bases). The clonotype was recovered from a middle-aged woman with COVID-19, enrolled during active disease. CDR3: CATSDSRQATDTQYF. CDR3 nucleotide sequence: TGTGCCACCAGTGACTCACGACAGGCCACAGATACGCAGTATTTT.